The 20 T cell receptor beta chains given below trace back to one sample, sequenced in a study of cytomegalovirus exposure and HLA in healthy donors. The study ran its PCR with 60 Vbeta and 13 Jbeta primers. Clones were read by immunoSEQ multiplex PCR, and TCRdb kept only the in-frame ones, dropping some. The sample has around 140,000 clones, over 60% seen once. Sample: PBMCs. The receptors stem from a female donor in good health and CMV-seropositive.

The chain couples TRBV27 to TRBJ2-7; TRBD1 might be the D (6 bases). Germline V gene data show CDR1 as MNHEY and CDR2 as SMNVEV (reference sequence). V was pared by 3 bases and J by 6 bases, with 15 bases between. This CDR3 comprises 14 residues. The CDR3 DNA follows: TGTGCCAGCAGTTTGGGGGCCCCGGGGATCGAGCAGTACTTC. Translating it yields CASSLGAPGIEQYF.

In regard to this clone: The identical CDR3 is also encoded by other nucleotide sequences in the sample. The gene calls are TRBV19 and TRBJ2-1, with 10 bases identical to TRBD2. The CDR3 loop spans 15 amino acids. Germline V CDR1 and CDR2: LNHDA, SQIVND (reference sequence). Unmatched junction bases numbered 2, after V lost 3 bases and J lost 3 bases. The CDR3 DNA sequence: TGTGCCAGTAGTATCTCTAGCGGGGGCTACAATGAGCAGTTCTTC. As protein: CASSISSGGYNEQFF.

The CDR3 here is CASSLGRGLNNEQFF. The CDR3 nucleotides are TGTGCCAGCAGCTTAGGCCGAGGACTAAACAATGAGCAGTTCTTC. The chain is built from TRBV7-2 and TRBJ2-1; maybe TRBD2 (6 bases). The germline V gene has CDR1 SGHTA and CDR2 FQGNSA. The CDR3 loop spans 15 amino acids. Trimming took 1 base from V and 5 from J, leaving 12 bases between them.

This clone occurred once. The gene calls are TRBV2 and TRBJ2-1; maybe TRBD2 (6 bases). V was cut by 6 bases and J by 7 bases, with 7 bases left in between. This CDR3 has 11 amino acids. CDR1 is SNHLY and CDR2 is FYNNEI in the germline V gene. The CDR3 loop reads CASRGGNEQFF. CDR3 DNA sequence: TGTGCCAGCAGGGGGGGAAATGAGCAGTTCTTC.

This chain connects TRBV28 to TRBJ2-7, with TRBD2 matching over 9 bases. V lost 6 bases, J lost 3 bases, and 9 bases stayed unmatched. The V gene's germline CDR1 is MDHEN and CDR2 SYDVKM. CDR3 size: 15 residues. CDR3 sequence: CASRGGGESRYEQYF. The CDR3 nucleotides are TGTGCCAGCAGAGGCGGGGGGGAAAGCCGCTACGAGCAGTACTTC.

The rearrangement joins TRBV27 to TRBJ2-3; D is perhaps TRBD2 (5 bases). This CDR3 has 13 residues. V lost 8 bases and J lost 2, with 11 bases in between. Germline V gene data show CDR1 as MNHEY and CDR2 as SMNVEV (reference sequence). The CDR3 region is CASHQRNTDTQYF. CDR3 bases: TGTGCCAGCCACCAGCGGAACACAGATACGCAGTATTTT.

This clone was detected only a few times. The CDR3 spells CASSLRSGGDSTDTQYF. The DNA for the CDR3 is TGTGCCAGCAGCCTCCGTAGCGGGGGGGACTCCACAGATACGCAGTATTTT. V usage is TRBV4-2 and J usage is TRBJ2-3, with TRBD2 identical over 11 bases. Germline V gene sequence: CDR1 LGHNA, CDR2 YNFKEQ. The CDR3 runs to 17 residues. J was trimmed by 2 bases and V by 4 bases; bases with no gene match: 8.

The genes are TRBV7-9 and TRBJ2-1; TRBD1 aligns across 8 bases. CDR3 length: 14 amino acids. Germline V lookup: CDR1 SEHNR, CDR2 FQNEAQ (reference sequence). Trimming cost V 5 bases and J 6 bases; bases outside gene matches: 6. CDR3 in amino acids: CASSGTGNLNEQFF. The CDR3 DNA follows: TGTGCCAGCAGCGGGACAGGTAACCTCAATGAGCAGTTCTTC.

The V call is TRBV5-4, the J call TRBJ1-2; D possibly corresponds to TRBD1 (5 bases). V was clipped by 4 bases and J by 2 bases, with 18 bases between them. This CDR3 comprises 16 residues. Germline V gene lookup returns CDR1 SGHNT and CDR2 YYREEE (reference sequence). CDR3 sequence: CASSLPVGGRNYGYTF. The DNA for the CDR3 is TGTGCCAGCAGCCTGCCGGTGGGGGGTAGGAACTATGGCTACACCTTC. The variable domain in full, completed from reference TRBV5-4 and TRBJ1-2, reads ETGVTQSPTHLIKTRGQQVTLRCSSQSGHNTVSWYQQALGQGPQFIFQYYREEENGRGNFPPRFSGLQFPNYSSELNVNALELDDSALYLCASSLPVGGRNYGYTFGSGTRLTVV.

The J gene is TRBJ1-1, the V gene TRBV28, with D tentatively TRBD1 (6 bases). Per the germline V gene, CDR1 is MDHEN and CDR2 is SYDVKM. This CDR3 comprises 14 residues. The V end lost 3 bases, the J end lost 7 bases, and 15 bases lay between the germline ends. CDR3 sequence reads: CASSLTGDTNEAFF. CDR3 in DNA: TGTGCCAGCAGTTTGACTGGGGACACTAATGAAGCTTTCTTT.

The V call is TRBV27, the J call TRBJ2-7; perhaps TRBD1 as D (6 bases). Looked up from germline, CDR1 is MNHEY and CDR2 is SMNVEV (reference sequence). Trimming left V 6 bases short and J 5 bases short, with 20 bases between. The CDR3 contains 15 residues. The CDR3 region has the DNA TGTGCCAGCAGCGGATCATCGACAGGATTTGACGAGCAGTACTTC. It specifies CASSGSSTGFDEQYF.

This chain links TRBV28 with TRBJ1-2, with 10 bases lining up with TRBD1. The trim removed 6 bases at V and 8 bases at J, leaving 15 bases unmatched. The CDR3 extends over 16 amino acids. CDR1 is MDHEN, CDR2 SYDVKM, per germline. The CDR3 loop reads CASRTRGGDRGRGYTF. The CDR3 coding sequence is TGTGCCAGCAGGACACGGGGGGGGGACAGGGGAAGGGGCTACACCTTC.

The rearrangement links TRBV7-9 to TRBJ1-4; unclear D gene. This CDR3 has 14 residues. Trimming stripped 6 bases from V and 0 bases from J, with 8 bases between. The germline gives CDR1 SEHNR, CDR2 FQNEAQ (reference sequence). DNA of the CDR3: TGTGCCAGCAGGGTAGTTGCAACTAATGAAAAACTGTTTTTT. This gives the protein CASRVVATNEKLFF.

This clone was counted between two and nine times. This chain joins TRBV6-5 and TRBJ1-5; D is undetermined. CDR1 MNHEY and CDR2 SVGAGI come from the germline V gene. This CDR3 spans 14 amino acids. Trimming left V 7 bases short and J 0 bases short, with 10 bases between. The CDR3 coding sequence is TGTGCCAGCACTCAAAGCGATAGCAATCAGCCCCAGCATTTT. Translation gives CASTQSDSNQPQHF.

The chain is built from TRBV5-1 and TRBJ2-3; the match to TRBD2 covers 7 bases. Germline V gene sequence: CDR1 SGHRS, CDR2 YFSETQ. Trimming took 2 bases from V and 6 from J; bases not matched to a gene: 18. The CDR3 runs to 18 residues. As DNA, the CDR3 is TGCGCCAGCAGCTTTAGGGATAGAGGACTAGATCTAATGGATACGCAGTATTTT. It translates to CASSFRDRGLDLMDTQYF. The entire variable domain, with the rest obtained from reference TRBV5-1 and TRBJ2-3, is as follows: KAGVTQTPRYLIKTRGQQVTLSCSPISGHRSVSWYQQTPGQGLQFLFEYFSETQRNKGNFPGRFSGRQFSNSRSEMNVSTLELGDSALYLCASSFRDRGLDLMDTQYFGPGTRLTVL.

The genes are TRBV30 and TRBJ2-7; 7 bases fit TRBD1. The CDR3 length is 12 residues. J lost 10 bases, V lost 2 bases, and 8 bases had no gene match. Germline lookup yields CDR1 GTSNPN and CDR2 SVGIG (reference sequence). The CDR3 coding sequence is TGTGCCTGGAGTCCCGATACAGGGGTACAGTACTTC. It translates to CAWSPDTGVQYF.

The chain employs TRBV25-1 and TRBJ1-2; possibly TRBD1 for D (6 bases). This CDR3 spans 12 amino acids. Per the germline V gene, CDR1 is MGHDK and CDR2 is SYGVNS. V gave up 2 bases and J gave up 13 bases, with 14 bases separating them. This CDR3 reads CASSERGFIRTF. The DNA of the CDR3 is TGTGCCAGCAGTGAAAGGGGGTTTATACGCACCTTC.

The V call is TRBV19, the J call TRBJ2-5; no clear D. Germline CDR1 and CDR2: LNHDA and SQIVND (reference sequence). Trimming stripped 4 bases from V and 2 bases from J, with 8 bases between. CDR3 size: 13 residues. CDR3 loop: CASSKLEQETQYF. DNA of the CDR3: TGTGCCAGTAGTAAGCTAGAACAAGAGACCCAGTACTTC.

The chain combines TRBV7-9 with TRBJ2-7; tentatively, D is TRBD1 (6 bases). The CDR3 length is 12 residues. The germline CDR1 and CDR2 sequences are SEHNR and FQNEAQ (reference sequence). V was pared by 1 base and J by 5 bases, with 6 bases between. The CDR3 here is CASSLGGHEQYF. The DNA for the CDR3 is TGTGCCAGCAGCTTAGGGGGGCACGAGCAGTACTTC. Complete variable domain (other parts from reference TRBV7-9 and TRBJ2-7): DTGVSQNPRHKITKRGQNVTFRCDPISEHNRLYWYRQTLGQGPEFLTYFQNEAQLEKSRLLSDRFSAERPKGSFSTLEIQRTEQGDSAMYLCASSLGGHEQYFGPGTRLTVT.

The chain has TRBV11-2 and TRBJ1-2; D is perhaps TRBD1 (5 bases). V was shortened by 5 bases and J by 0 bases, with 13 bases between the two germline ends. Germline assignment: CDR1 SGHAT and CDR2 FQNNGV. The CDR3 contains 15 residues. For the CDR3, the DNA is TGTGCCAGCAGCGCCTTAGACAGAGCTAACTATGGCTACACCTTC. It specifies CASSALDRANYGYTF.